The clone carrying this T cell receptor (beta chain) was picked up many times. Its specificity is unknown. These data belong to a study of prognosis after radiotherapy for stage I lung cancer. Study outcomes and limitations: Whether the expanded TCR clones were tumor-specific was not determined.

From germline, CDR1 is DFQATT and CDR2 SNEGSKA (reference sequence). The junction had 4 bases not matched to a gene; V was cut back by 0 bases and J by 4 bases. The CDR3 contains 15 residues. Genomic DNA was the source, and TCR beta CDR3 was amplified from it by two-round multiplex PCR. Round-one PCR had primers specific to each TRBV and TRBJ gene. TCRdb re-derived calls from the multiplex PCR reads in MiXCR, one entry per CDR3 protein. The sample carries some 13,000 distinct CDR3 sequences, roughly 50% recorded once. The sample was PBMCs, taken before or after stereotactic body radiation therapy (not recorded which). This TCR was sampled from a donor over 45 with non-small cell lung cancer. V and J are TRBV20-1 and TRBJ2-5, with 11 bases that match TRBD2. CDR3 nucleotide sequence: TGCAGTGCTAGAGATCACACTAGCGGGGGAGAGACCCAGTACTTC. Protein: CSARDHTSGGETQYF.